The rows below give T cell receptor beta chains drawn from one sample of a study of T cell responses to AZD1222 COVID-19 vaccine. Profiled with immunoSEQ multiplex PCR; TCRdb holds only in-frame clones, not every one. This table holds about 140,000 clones, about 92% found once. Sequences were derived from peripheral blood, sampled on day 0 of AZD1222 vaccination. These receptors came from an adult in good health. The CDR3 runs from the conserved cysteine through the conserved F or W. A D gene is named only where the DNA matches it firmly.

15 | TRBJ2-1 | TRBV6-4 | TRBD2 | CASSELAGALYEQFF
13 | TRBJ1-3 | TRBV14 | . | CASTGQLGNTIYF
15 | TRBJ2-5 | TRBV27 | TRBD2 | CASSPTAGDGETQYF
14 | TRBJ1-2 | TRBV19 | TRBD1 | CASSSQLGGPGYTF
15 | TRBJ1-1 | TRBV4-3 | . | CASSLDTYSNTEAFF
13 | TRBJ2-1 | TRBV27 | . | CASSSWFYNEQFF
12 | TRBJ1-4 | TRBV2 | TRBD1 | CAGRGESEKLFF
13 | TRBJ2-7 | TRBV5-5 | . | CASSYRGYYEQYF
16 | TRBJ2-6 | TRBV28 | . | CASSLWATPGANVLTF
16 | TRBJ2-7 | TRBV29-1 | . | CSVCQDPGNSSYEQYF
15 | TRBJ2-2 | TRBV30 | . | CAWSLFDGNTGELFF
14 | TRBJ1-6 | TRBV18 | TRBD1 | CASSRDSNNSPLHF
11 | TRBJ2-3 | TRBV20-1 | . | CSAQRGDTQYF
15 | TRBJ1-3 | TRBV5-1 | TRBD1 | CASSADRGPGNTIYF
15 | TRBJ1-3 | TRBV5-6 | . | CASNTGTHSGNTIYF
16 | TRBJ1-2 | TRBV30 | TRBD1 | CAWRPTGTGDLYGYTF
14 | TRBJ2-5 | TRBV9 | . | CASSVDPTQETQYF
17 | TRBJ2-3 | TRBV15 | TRBD2 | CATSTRGLAASTDTQYF
11 | TRBJ1-1 | TRBV6-5 | . | CASEGNTEAFF
17 | TRBJ2-1 | TRBV7-3 | . | CASSLKQDLGSYNEQFF
15 | TRBJ2-2 | TRBV5-5 | . | CASSLAIMNTGELFF
12 | TRBJ2-7 | TRBV28 | . | CASRGRPYEQYF
15 | TRBJ1-1 | TRBV5-4 | . | CASSPVQGMNTEAFF
15 | TRBJ1-2 | TRBV28 | . | CASSQPAIAVGGYTF
15 | TRBJ2-1 | TRBV6-2/TRBV6-3 | . | CASSPPLSSYNEQFF
17 | TRBJ2-1 | TRBV29-1 | . | CSVGPALLTSSYNEQFF
15 | TRBJ2-5 | TRBV19 | . | CASSPLGTAGETQYF
16 | TRBJ2-1 | TRBV11-2 | TRBD2 | CASSLAGTSSYNEQFF
12 | TRBJ1-1 | TRBV20-1 | . | CSASQGNTEAFF
12 | TRBJ2-3 | TRBV15 | . | CATSPNADTQYF